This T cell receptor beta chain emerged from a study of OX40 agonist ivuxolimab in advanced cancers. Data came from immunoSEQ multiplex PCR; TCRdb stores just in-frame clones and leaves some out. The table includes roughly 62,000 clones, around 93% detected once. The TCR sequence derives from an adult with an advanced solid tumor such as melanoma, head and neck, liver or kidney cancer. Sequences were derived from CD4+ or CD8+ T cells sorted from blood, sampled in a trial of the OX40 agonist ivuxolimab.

The CDR3 nucleotides are TGTGCCAGTAGTATGATCCTGAACAATGAGCAGTTCTTC. It yields the protein CASSMILNNEQFF. V is TRBV19 and J is TRBJ2-1; D is uncertain. CDR3 length: 13 amino acids. V shed 3 bases and J shed 5 bases, with 8 bases lying between them. Germline V gene data show CDR1 as LNHDA and CDR2 as SQIVND (reference sequence).